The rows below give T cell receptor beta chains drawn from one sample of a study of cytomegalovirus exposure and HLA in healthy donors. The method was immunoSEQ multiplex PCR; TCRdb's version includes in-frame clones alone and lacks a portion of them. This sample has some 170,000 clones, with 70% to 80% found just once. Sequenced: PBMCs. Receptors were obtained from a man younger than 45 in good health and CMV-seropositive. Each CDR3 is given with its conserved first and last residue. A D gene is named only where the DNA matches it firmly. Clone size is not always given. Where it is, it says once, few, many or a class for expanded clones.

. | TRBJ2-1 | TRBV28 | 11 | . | TGTGCCAGCAGTTGGACTGCTGAGCAGTTCTTC | CASSWTAEQFF
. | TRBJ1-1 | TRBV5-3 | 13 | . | TGTGCCAGAAGCCCTACTCCGAGCACTGAAGCTTTCTTT | CARSPTPSTEAFF
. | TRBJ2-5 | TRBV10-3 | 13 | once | TGTGCCACCGACCCAGGCAACCAAGAGACCCAGTACTTC | CATDPGNQETQYF
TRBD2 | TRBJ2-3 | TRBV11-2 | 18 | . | TGTGCCAGCAGCTTAGAAAGCGGGGGCCTAATCGGCACAGATACGCAGTATTTT | CASSLESGGLIGTDTQYF
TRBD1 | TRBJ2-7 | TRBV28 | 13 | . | TGTGCCAGCAGTTCGGGACAGACCTACGAGCAGTACTTC | CASSSGQTYEQYF
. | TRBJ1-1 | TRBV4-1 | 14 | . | TGCGCCAGCAGCCAAGTAGCAGGAGGGACTGAAGCTTTCTTT | CASSQVAGGTEAFF
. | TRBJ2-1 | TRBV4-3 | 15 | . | TGCGCCAGCAGCCAAGACACCAGCTCCTACAATGAGCAGTTCTTC | CASSQDTSSYNEQFF
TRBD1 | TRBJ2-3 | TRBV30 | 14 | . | TGTGCCTGGACCCCGGGACAGGGTATGGATACGCAGTATTTT | CAWTPGQGMDTQYF
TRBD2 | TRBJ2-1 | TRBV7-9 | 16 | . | TGTGCCAGCAGCCTCGGGACTAGCGGGGGCTACAATGAGCAGTTCTTC | CASSLGTSGGYNEQFF
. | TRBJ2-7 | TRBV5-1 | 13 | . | TGCGCCAGCAGCCCTGCGGTAGGCTACGAGCAGTACTTC | CASSPAVGYEQYF
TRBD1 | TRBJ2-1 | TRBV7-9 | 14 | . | TGTGCCAGCAGCGAATGGGGACAGGGGAATGAGCAGTTCTTC | CASSEWGQGNEQFF
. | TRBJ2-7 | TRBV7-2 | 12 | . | TGTGCCAGCAGCTCCAGTTCCTACGAGCAGTACTTC | CASSSSSYEQYF
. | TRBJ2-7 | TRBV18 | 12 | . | TGTGCCAGCTCACCATCAGGGGTCGAGCAGTACTTC | CASSPSGVEQYF
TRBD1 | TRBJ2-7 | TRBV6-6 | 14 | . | TGTGCCAGCAGTTATTCACAGGGGTCCTACGAGCAGTACTTC | CASSYSQGSYEQYF
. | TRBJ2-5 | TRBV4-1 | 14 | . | TGCGCCAGCAATTCGCGGGGGCTCCAAGAGACCCAGTACTTC | CASNSRGLQETQYF
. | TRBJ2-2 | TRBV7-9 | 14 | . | TGTGCCAGCAGGCAACAGGGGAACACCGGGGAGCTGTTTTTT | CASRQQGNTGELFF
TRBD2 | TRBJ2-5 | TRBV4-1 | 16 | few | TGCGCCAGCAGCCACACTAGCGGGGGAGGTTTGGAGACCCAGTACTTC | CASSHTSGGGLETQYF
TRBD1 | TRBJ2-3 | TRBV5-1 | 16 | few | TGCGCCAGCAGCTTGTTAGGGACAGGGACGGCAGATACGCAGTATTTT | CASSLLGTGTADTQYF
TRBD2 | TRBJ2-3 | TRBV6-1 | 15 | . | TGTGCCAGCAGCCTACTAGCGGGGGAGGCAGATACGCAGTATTTT | CASSLLAGEADTQYF
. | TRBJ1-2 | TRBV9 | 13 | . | TGTGCCAGCAGCGGTCGGACAGACTATGGCTACACCTTC | CASSGRTDYGYTF